This T cell receptor beta chain was documented in a study of blood T cell repertoires in COVID-19 (dated by TCRdb to the early 2020s). Concerning the study at large: Samples from collaborators originated in the United States, Italy and Spain and spanned both the acute and convalescent phases of COVID-19. The prospective study material was composed of cDNA or gDNA derived from T cells, B-cell-depleted T cells, or PBMCs. The dataset comprised deeply sampled blood TCRbeta repertoires from subjects exposed to, actively infected with, or recovered from COVID-19. The repertoires were released in a freely available public database meant as a resource for research on the immune response to SARS-CoV-2. Samples came from the ongoing ImmuneRACE study (first 160 participants) plus 1,254 subjects from 6 global collaborators. A de-identified subject ID, COVID-19 status, age in years and sex were almost always included in the sample metadata. Where available, HLA class I and class II types were obtained from metadata supplied by the sample provider rather than from assay-based typing. The research as a whole found: How much clinical and demographic metadata was included differed by source and by participant, and the metadata was provided uncurated.

On this clone: Its antigen specificity is not known. One base away there is no much larger clone; base qualities are not given.

V is pared back by 4 bases and J by 4 bases, with 14 bases lying between the germline termini. Looking up the germline V gene (reference sequence) yields CDR1 SGHNT and CDR2 YYREEE. The CDR3 numbers 14 residues from cysteine through phenylalanine. The kept DNA is CDR3 alone, 42 bases in frame from the first base. Collaborating institutions collected whole blood in K2EDTA tubes following their own protocols. Collaborator samples were shipped for TCRbeta analysis as frozen whole blood, isolated PBMCs, or DNA extracted from either sample type. TCRbeta CDR3 regions were amplified from genomic DNA by means of the immunoSEQ Assay, a bias-controlled multiplex PCR. Processing in the source paper ran as follows. The number of nucleated cells in each sample was estimated by amplification of reference gene primers within the assay. To quantify the absolute abundance of each unique TCRbeta CDR3 rearrangement, sequence reads were collapsed and filtered. For each sample, productive Simpson clonality was calculated by taking the square root of Simpson's diversity index across productive rearrangements. The clones in this table, taken by TCRdb from immuneACCESS, are in-frame only. Not every clone is retained; where verified, under half of the shortfall comes from an unresolved V gene, and the cause of the rest is unknown. V and J calls and clone size are those listed in that table; D and trimming were worked out from the DNA. For this sample the table gives tens of thousands of clones, of which approximately 89% were detected only once. Of the sample, around 12% is held by the ten largest clones.

The source of this sequence is a man between 65 and 85 years old with active or convalescent COVID-19. Sequenced input: peripheral blood. The chain uses TRBV5-4 and TRBJ2-5; a tentative D match to TRBD2 spans 6 bases. The CDR3 protein is CASSLAGSRETQYF. The sequenced DNA is TGTGCCAGCAGCCTGGCGGGAAGCAGAGAGACCCAGTACTTC.